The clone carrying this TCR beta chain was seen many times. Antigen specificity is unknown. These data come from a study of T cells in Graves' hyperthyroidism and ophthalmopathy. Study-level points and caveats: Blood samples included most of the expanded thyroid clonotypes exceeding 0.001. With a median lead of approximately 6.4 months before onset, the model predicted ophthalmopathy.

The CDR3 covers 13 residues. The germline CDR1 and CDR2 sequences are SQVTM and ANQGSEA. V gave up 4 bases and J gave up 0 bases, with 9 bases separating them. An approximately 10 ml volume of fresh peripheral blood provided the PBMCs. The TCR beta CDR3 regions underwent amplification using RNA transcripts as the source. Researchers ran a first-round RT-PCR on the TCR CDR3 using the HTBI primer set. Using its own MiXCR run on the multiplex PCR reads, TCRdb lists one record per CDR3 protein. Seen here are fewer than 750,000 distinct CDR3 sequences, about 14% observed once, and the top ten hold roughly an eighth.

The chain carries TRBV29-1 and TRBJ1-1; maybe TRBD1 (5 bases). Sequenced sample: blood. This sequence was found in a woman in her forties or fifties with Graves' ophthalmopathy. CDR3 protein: CSVVRTLNTEAFF. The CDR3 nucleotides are TGCAGCGTTGTAAGGACACTGAACACTGAAGCTTTCTTT.